The sequence of this T cell receptor (beta chain) was determined in a study of post-analysis software for immune sequencing data (dated by TCRdb to about 2015). Looking at the study overall: Relapsing-remitting, secondary progressive and progressive-relapsing multiple sclerosis were recorded as disease courses, and subtype annotation was lacking for some patients. The patient repertoires were compared against approximately eleven previously published healthy control repertoires obtained from donors aged about 6 to 26 years. A subset of samples was prepared in parallel using single-end sample barcoding, then pooled and co-amplified after Illumina adapter ligation. Summary of the overall study and its limitations: Direct clustering with F measure revealed strong co-clustering of samples prepared in the same batch, which led to a batch-effect correction. Compared with controls, multiple sclerosis patients had significantly lower normalized Chao1 diversity, a finding suggesting substantial peripheral T-cell clonal expansion. The control group was slightly older than the multiple sclerosis patient group. Patients showed significantly higher frequencies than controls for about five TRBV segments, among them TRBV5-6, TRBV5-1 and TRBV20-1.

Libraries were prepared through PCR. The reads were generated on an Illumina HiSeq 2500. To reduce PCR and sequencing biases, unique molecular identifiers were incorporated into the TCR beta cDNA libraries. Around 500,000 cDNA molecules were obtained for every 1 to 10 million input T cells, so each molecule roughly corresponded to one T cell. The patient libraries were prepared and sequenced using the same protocol as the earlier healthy control dataset. Within a given batch, samples were prepared together, multiplexed and sequenced on the same HiSeq lane. From the authors' description of their analysis: Raw barcoded reads were processed with MIGEC, and single-read molecular identifier groups were discarded before consensus assembly and CDR3 extraction. VDJtools was used for post-analysis of the clonotype tables, with diversity normalized by down-sampling every dataset to the smallest sample size. To correct batch-related cross-sample contamination, repertoire overlap clustering matched CDR3 amino acid sequences but not nucleotide sequences. The raw public reads went through TCRdb reprocessing: fastp at Q25, MiXCR clone calling, in-frame beta chains kept. Every distinct CDR3 protein forms one entry, paired with its most common genes and DNA. The V and J calls shown here were made by TCRdb, not taken from the authors' results. This sample has about 260,000 distinct CDR3 sequences in its table, and about 38% of those were observed once. Clones ranked in the top ten supply roughly 4.8% of the sample.

Cut back by 1 base and 6 bases, the V and J ends lie 15 bases apart. The CDR3 has 15 amino acids, counting the end cysteine and phenylalanine. The kept DNA is CDR3 alone, 45 bases in frame from the first base. Via the germline V gene, CDR1 is SGDLS and CDR2 YYNGEE. This clonotype was detected ten times or more. Its binding antigen is unknown. Per-base qualities were not stored, and no clone one base away is much larger. To demonstrate the VDJtools post-analysis software, the study profiled TCR beta repertoires from the peripheral blood of 13 young patients with multiple sclerosis. The multiple sclerosis patients were children and adolescents ranging in age from roughly 6 to 15 years.

Sequenced sample: blood. The source of this sequence is a girl under 18 with multiple sclerosis. The rearranged segments are TRBV9 and TRBJ2-3; the D gene is possibly TRBD2, with 6 bases matching. At the DNA level, the sequence is TGTGCCAGCAGCGTATCTCCCAGAGCGGGCGATACGCAGTATTTT. Translated, this is CASSVSPRAGDTQYF.